These 18 T cell receptor beta chains share one sample of origin, sequenced in a study of cytomegalovirus exposure and HLA in healthy donors. The primer mix had 60 Vbeta and 13 Jbeta primers. Repertoires were generated with immunoSEQ multiplex PCR, while TCRdb's copy carries only in-frame clones and drops some. The data show 95,000 to 110,000 clones, about 81% seen once. Sequencing used PBMCs. These receptors originate from a young man in good health and CMV-seropositive.

V usage is TRBV6-5 and J usage is TRBJ1-2; 7 bases are shared with TRBD1. V trimming: 5 bases; J trimming: 5 bases; junction bases outside the gene matches: 8. This CDR3 is 14 amino acids long. Germline loops: CDR1 MNHEY, CDR2 SVGAGI. CDR3: CASSEGDSSYGYTF. CDR3 coding DNA: TGTGCCAGCAGTGAAGGGGACAGCTCTTATGGCTACACCTTC.

This clone was seen only once. The V gene is TRBV7-8, the J gene TRBJ2-7; 13 bases map to TRBD2. CDR3 length equals 18 residues. Looked up from germline, CDR1 is SGHVS and CDR2 is FQNEAQ. J was trimmed by 3 bases and V by 1 base; bases with no gene match: 9. CDR3 residues: CASSLGLAGGLRIYEQYF. The CDR3 DNA follows: TGTGCCAGCAGCTTAGGACTAGCGGGGGGACTGAGAATCTACGAGCAGTACTTC.

The chain employs TRBV18 and TRBJ1-5; 9 bases align to TRBD1. Germline CDR1 is KGHSH and CDR2 is LQKENI. The CDR3 loop spans 15 amino acids. V lost 6 bases to trimming and J lost 7 bases; unmatched junction nucleotides: 10. CDR3: CASSPTGGAGQPQHF. CDR3 in DNA: TGTGCCAGCTCGCCTACAGGGGGCGCGGGGCAGCCCCAGCATTTT.

This clone appeared once. The V call is TRBV2, the J call TRBJ1-6; D is possibly TRBD1 (5 bases). Trimming took off 6 bases at V and 5 bases at J, with 14 bases between the two ends. CDR3 size: 15 residues. Germline CDR1 reads SNHLY; CDR2 reads FYNNEI. The CDR3 region has the DNA TGTGCCAGCAGGTTGCGGACATGGGATAATTCACCCCTCCACTTT. The encoded protein is CASRLRTWDNSPLHF.

This clone showed up just once. The rearrangement joins TRBV5-1 to TRBJ1-1, with a possible D match to TRBD1 (6 bases). CDR1 is SGHRS and CDR2 is YFSETQ in the germline V gene. The CDR3 covers 15 residues. The ends were cut back, 4 bases at V and 2 bases at J, with 15 bases in the middle. For the CDR3, the DNA is TGCGCCAGCAGCCCAAGGACAGCCAGCAACACTGAAGCTTTCTTT. Protein product: CASSPRTASNTEAFF. The whole variable domain, filled in from reference TRBV5-1 and TRBJ1-1, reads KAGVTQTPRYLIKTRGQQVTLSCSPISGHRSVSWYQQTPGQGLQFLFEYFSETQRNKGNFPGRFSGRQFSNSRSEMNVSTLELGDSALYLCASSPRTASNTEAFFGQGTRLTVV.

The gene calls are TRBV19 and TRBJ1-1; D is perhaps TRBD1 (6 bases). Trimming removed 2 bases from V and 4 bases from J, with 11 bases in between. Germline-derived CDR1 and CDR2 are LNHDA and SQIVND (reference sequence). The CDR3 totals 14 residues. CDR3 sequence reads: CASSIQGRGTEAFF. The CDR3 nucleotides are TGTGCCAGTAGTATACAGGGGAGGGGCACTGAAGCTTTCTTT.

This chain uses TRBV27 with TRBJ1-1; D is perhaps TRBD1 (5 bases). This CDR3 has 14 amino acids. Germline V CDR1 and CDR2: MNHEY, SMNVEV (reference sequence). V was cut by 0 bases and J by 10 bases, with 15 bases left in between. CDR3 region: CASSLSPQGIGAFF. The CDR3 nucleotides read TGTGCCAGCAGTTTATCCCCCCAGGGAATTGGAGCTTTCTTT.

The rearrangement joins TRBV7-2 to TRBJ1-2, with 9 bases matching TRBD1. Unmatched junction bases numbered 4, after V lost 0 bases and J lost 8 bases. The CDR3 totals 14 residues. Germline values: CDR1 SGHTA, CDR2 FQGNSA. The CDR3 bases are TGTGCCAGCAGCTTAGCGGGGACAGGGAAGGGCTACACCTTC. It encodes CASSLAGTGKGYTF.

The chain carries TRBV7-8 and TRBJ2-1; 8 nucleotides align to TRBD1. From germline, CDR1 is SGHVS and CDR2 FQNEAQ. The CDR3 runs 14 residues. The ends lost 5 bases at V and 5 bases at J; junction bases unmatched: 5. The CDR3 spells CASSPGDRNNEQFF. CDR3 DNA: TGTGCCAGCAGCCCAGGGGACAGGAACAATGAGCAGTTCTTC.

The chain recombines TRBV18 with TRBJ1-1; D not certain. The germline CDR1 and CDR2 sequences are KGHSH and LQKENI. The CDR3 contains 16 residues. V was clipped by 6 bases and J by 1 base, with 18 bases between them. CDR3 in amino acids: CASSLGGGLGNTEAFF. CDR3 in DNA: TGTGCCAGCTCCTTGGGAGGAGGGCTGGGGAACACTGAAGCTTTCTTT.

The genes are TRBV27 and TRBJ2-1; 14 nucleotides line up with TRBD2. V shed 5 bases, J shed 9 bases, and the junction held 6 bases outside the gene matches. Germline CDR1 is MNHEY and CDR2 is SMNVEV (reference sequence). This CDR3 is 15 amino acids long. The CDR3, as DNA: TGTGCCAGCAGTCCGACTAGCGGGGGGGCTAGTGAGCAGTTCTTC. Its protein is CASSPTSGGASEQFF.

In its sample, this clone was seen a few times. The rearrangement uses TRBV2 and TRBJ1-4; 7 nucleotides agree with TRBD1. V lost 5 bases, J lost 8 bases, and 17 bases stayed unmatched. CDR1 SNHLY and CDR2 FYNNEI come from the germline V gene. The length of the CDR3 is 17 residues. CDR3 sequence: CASSPYPGQDQGEKLFF. The DNA of the CDR3 is TGTGCCAGCAGTCCATACCCAGGACAGGACCAAGGGGAAAAACTGTTTTTT. The whole variable domain, remainder taken from reference TRBV2 and TRBJ1-4, is EPEVTQTPSHQVTQMGQEVILRCVPISNHLYFYWYRQILGQKVEFLVSFYNNEISEKSEIFDDQFSVERPDGSNFTLKIRSTKLEDSAMYFCASSPYPGQDQGEKLFFGSGTQLSVL.

The chain employs TRBV10-2 and TRBJ2-4; the D is unclear. The ends were cut back, 0 bases at V and 6 bases at J, with 12 bases in the middle. Germline V gene lookup returns CDR1 WSHSY and CDR2 SAAADI. The CDR3 contains 15 residues. CDR3 nucleotide sequence: TGCGCCAGCAGTGAGTCGACTCTCGTCACAAACATTCAGTACTTC. This codes for CASSESTLVTNIQYF.

The chain links TRBV6-1 to TRBJ1-6; 9 bases agree with TRBD1. The V segment lost 7 bases and the J segment 8 bases; nucleotides outside the gene matches: 9. This CDR3 comprises 15 residues. Germline V CDR1 and CDR2: MNHNS, SASEGT. CDR3 DNA: TGTGCCAGCACCCTAACAGGGGGCGAGGATTCACCCCTCCACTTT. Its protein is CASTLTGGEDSPLHF.

V usage is TRBV27 and J usage is TRBJ2-7; no clear D gene. The CDR3 is 14 amino acids. Germline V lookup: CDR1 MNHEY, CDR2 SMNVEV (reference sequence). Trimming pared 2 bases from V and 2 bases from J, leaving 10 bases between. The CDR3 sequence: CASSLTFSAYEQYF. The CDR3 DNA follows: TGTGCCAGCAGTTTAACGTTTTCGGCCTACGAGCAGTACTTC.

This clone was detected a few times. This chain uses TRBV13 with TRBJ2-2; 10 bases map to TRBD1. CDR3 length: 14 amino acids. V shed 11 bases, J shed 2 bases, and the junction held 5 bases outside the gene matches. CDR1 and CDR2 from the germline V gene are PRHDT and FYEKMQ (reference sequence). The CDR3, as DNA: TGTGCCTTAGGGACAGGGGTTAACACCGGGGAGCTGTTTTTT. Its protein is CALGTGVNTGELFF.

The genes are TRBV10-3 and TRBJ2-5, with 9 bases aligning to TRBD2. Germline V lookup: CDR1 ENHRY, CDR2 SYGVKD. Germline trimming cut 7 bases from V and 1 base from J; bases unmatched to any gene: 4. This CDR3 contains 14 residues. CDR3 in DNA: TGTGCCATCACTAGCGGGGCGACCCAAGAGACCCAGTACTTC. Translating it yields CAITSGATQETQYF.

The chain is built from TRBV27 and TRBJ1-5; no reliable D call. The CDR3 runs to 16 residues. The germline V and J ends were trimmed by 5 bases and 2 bases, with 16 bases remaining between them. Germline CDR1 is MNHEY and CDR2 is SMNVEV (reference sequence). The CDR3 nucleotides are TGTGCCAGCAGTCGCGACTCCCTCGGGGGCAATCAGCCCCAGCATTTT. It codes for CASSRDSLGGNQPQHF.